The clone carrying this T cell receptor beta chain has only a few counts. Its antigen is unidentified. V was clipped by 3 bases and J by 6 bases, with 11 bases between them. The V gene's germline CDR1 is SGDLS and CDR2 YYNGEE. This CDR3 is built from 13 residues. Primers for the PCR totalled 60 Vbeta and 13 Jbeta. Some clones are missing from TCRdb's copy, which holds only in-frame ones; the method was immunoSEQ multiplex PCR. The sample has about 59,000 clones; 65% to 75% are singletons. The sample comes from a study of cytomegalovirus exposure and HLA in healthy donors. Study-level findings and limits: The productive fraction for most TCR beta V segments was about 90% or about 30% in an earlier analysis. Later work associated 17,000 or so TCR beta sequences with HLA alleles at 0.05 false discovery rate. The study labeled 164 TCR beta chains cytomegalovirus-associated.

Sequencing was done on a sample of PBMCs. This chain connects TRBV9 to TRBJ2-3; the D gene is possibly TRBD1 (5 bases). The source of this sequence is a man aged 25-45 years in good health and CMV-seropositive. CDR3: CASSDGKGDTQYF. DNA of the CDR3: TGTGCCAGCAGCGATGGCAAGGGGGATACGCAGTATTTT.